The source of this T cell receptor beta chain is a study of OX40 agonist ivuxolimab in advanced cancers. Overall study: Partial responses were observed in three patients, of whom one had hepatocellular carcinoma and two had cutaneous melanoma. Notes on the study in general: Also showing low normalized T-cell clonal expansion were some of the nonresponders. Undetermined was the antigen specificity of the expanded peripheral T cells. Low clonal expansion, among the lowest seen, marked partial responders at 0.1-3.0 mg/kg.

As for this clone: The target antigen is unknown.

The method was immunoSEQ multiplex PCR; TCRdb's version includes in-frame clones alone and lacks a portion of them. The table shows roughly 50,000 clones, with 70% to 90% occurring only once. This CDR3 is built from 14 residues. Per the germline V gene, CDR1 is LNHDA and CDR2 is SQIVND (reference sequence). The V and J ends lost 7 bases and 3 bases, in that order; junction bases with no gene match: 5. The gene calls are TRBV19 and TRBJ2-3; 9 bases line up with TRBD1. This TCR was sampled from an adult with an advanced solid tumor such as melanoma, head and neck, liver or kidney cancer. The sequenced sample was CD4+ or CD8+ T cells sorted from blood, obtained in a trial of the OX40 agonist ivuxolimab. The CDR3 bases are TGTGCCAGTAACGCACAGGGGGCGACAGATACGCAGTATTTT. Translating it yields CASNAQGATDTQYF.